This TCR beta chain was recovered during a study of cytomegalovirus exposure and HLA in healthy donors. Across the study: When 398 donors were genotyped, around 77% of them were found to fall in the Caucasian-associated ancestry cluster. Overall study results and limits: Presence/absence analyses rested on an assumption that sequencing depth was roughly uniform across donors.

Regarding this clone: Antigen specificity is unknown.

The CDR3 has 15 amino acids. Germline lookup yields CDR1 MNHEY and CDR2 SVGAGI. The trim removed 2 bases at V and 5 bases at J, leaving 9 bases unmatched. The PCR had 60 Vbeta and 13 Jbeta primers. Repertoires were generated with immunoSEQ multiplex PCR, while TCRdb's copy carries only in-frame clones and drops some. The sample lists 40,000 or so clones, over 60% occurring once. The TCR comes from a woman aged 25 to 39 in good health and CMV-seronegative. Sequencing was carried out using PBMCs. V and J are TRBV6-5 and TRBJ2-7, with TRBD2 matching over 7 bases. CDR3 region: CASSYAWTGGNEQYF. In DNA form, the CDR3 reads TGTGCCAGCAGTTACGCCTGGACGGGAGGAAACGAGCAGTACTTC.